These T cell receptor beta chains were read from a single sample in a study of graft-versus-host responses after intestinal transplantation. Measured with immunoSEQ multiplex PCR; TCRdb has only the in-frame clones, and not every one. The table lists roughly 99,000 clones, roughly 88% of them singletons, with over 1.1% in the top ten. The material was PBMCs, obtained 255 days after intestinal transplant. Every receptor here comes from a human patient who received an intestinal transplant, so some T cells may come from the graft donor. Each CDR3 is given without its conserved first and last residue. The D gene is left open where the match is weak. Not every row has a clone size; where given, it reads once, few, many or a size class.

clone_size,v_call,d_call,j_call,cdr3_aa
.,TRBV4-1,.,TRBJ1-2,ASSQDTGPYGYT
.,TRBV6-6,.,TRBJ2-1,ASSHSQGSYNEQF
.,TRBV7-9,.,TRBJ1-5,ASSSTDLNQPQH
.,TRBV19,.,TRBJ2-6,ASSIPGHLTSGANVLT
.,TRBV27,.,TRBJ2-2,ASSSNYNTGELF
.,TRBV19,.,TRBJ2-5,ASSIRRAETQY
.,TRBV19,TRBD1,TRBJ1-1,ASSLRQGGSTEAF
.,TRBV28,.,TRBJ2-7,ASSTRLGGLRNNQAYEQY
.,TRBV4-1,TRBD2,TRBJ2-2,ASSQEGSSGGNTGELF
.,TRBV5-6,.,TRBJ1-4,ASSPGRPVATNEKLF
.,TRBV6-6,.,TRBJ2-5,ASSYSTRAETQY
.,TRBV6-1,.,TRBJ1-2,ASSEVRFRGNYGYT
.,TRBV9,TRBD1,TRBJ1-5,ASSGGQLHQPQH
.,TRBV25-1,.,TRBJ2-5,ASSEDNRDLGTQY
.,TRBV6-1,.,TRBJ1-2,ASEPDVYGYT
few,TRBV6-4,TRBD1,TRBJ2-2,ASSQGAGTGELF
.,TRBV5-1,.,TRBJ2-7,ASSFLASPSTYEQY
.,TRBV4-2,.,TRBJ2-2,ASSQDWRAGELF
.,TRBV5-1,TRBD1,TRBJ2-1,ASSSVRTGENEQF
.,TRBV4-1,.,TRBJ2-5,ASSQDGMEWQY
few,TRBV2,.,TRBJ2-3,ASSPIYTQY
once,TRBV29-1,.,TRBJ1-2,SVDEASGGRHYGYT
.,TRBV29-1,.,TRBJ1-1,SAVRVTEAF
.,TRBV1,.,TRBJ2-5,TSPGDRRETQY
.,TRBV5-8,.,TRBJ2-1,ASSLAENEQF
once,TRBV9,TRBD2,TRBJ2-3,ASSSPGTSGGADTQY
.,TRBV15,.,TRBJ1-3,ATSRDSGSGNTIY
.,TRBV27,TRBD2,TRBJ2-7,ASSLLAGTTEQY
.,TRBV21-1,.,TRBJ2-7,ASSKAAAQMETSGRALLGYEQY